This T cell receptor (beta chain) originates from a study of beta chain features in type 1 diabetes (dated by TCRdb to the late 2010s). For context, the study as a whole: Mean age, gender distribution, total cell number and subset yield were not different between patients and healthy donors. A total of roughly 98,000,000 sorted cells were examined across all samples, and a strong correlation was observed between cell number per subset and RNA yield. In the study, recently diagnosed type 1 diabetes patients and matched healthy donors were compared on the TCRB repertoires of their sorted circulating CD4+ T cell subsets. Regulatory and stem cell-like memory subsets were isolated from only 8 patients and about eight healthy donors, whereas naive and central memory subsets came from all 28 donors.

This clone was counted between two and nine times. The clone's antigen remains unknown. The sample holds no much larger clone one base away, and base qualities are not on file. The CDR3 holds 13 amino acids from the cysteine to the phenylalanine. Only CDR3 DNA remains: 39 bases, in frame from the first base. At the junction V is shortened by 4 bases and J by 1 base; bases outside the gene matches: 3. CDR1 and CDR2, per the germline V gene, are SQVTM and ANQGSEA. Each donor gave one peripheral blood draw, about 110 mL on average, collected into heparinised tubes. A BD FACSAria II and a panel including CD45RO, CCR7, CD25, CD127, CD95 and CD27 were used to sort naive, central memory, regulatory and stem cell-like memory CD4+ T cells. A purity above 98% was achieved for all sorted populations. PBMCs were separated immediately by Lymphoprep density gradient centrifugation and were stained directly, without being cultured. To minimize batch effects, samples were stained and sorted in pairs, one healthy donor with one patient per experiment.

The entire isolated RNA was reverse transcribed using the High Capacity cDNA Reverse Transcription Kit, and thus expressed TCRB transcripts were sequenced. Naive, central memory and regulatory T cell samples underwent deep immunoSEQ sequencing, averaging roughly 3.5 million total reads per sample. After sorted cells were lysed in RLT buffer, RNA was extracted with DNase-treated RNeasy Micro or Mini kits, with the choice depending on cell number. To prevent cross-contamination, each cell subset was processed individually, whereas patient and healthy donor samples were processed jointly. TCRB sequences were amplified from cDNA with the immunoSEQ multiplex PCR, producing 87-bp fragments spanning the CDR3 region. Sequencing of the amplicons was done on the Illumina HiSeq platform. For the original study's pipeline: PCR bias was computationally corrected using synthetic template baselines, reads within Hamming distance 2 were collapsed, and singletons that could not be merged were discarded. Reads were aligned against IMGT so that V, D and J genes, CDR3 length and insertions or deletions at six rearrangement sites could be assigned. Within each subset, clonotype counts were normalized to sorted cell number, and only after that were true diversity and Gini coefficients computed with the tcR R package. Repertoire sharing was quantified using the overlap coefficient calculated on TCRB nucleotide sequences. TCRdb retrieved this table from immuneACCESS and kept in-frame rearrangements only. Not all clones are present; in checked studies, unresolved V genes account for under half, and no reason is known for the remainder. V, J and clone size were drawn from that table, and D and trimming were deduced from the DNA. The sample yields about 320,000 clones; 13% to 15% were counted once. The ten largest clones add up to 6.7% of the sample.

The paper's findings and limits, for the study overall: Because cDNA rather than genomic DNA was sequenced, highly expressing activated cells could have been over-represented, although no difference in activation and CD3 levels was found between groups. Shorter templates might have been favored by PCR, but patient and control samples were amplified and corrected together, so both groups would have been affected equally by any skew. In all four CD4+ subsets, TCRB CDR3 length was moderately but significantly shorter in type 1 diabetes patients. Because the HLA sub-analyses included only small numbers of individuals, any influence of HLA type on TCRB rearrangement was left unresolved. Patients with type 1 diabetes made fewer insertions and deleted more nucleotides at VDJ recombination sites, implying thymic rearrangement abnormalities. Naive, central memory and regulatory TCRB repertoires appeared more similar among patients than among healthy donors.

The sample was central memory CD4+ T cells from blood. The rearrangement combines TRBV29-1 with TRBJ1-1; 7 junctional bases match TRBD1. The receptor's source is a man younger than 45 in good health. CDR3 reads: CSVGWTGNTEAFF. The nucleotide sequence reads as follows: TGCAGCGTTGGATGGACAGGGAACACTGAAGCTTTCTTT.